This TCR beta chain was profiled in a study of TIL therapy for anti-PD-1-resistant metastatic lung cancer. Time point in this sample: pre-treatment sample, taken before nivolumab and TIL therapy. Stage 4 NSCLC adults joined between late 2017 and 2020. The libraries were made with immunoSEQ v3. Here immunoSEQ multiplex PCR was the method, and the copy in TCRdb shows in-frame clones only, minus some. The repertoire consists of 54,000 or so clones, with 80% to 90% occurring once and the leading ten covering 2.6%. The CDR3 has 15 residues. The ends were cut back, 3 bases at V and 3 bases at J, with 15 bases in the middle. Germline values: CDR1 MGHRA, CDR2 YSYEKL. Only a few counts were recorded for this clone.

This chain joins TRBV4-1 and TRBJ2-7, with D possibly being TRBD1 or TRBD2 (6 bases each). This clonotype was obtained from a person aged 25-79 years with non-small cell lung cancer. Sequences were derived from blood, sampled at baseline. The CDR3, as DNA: TGCGCCAGCAGCCAGCGGAGGGGGGAGAGCTACGAGCAGTACTTC. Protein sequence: CASSQRRGESYEQYF.